The present T cell receptor beta chain was sequenced within a study of OX40 agonist ivuxolimab in advanced cancers. Study context: Patients took ivuxolimab, an agonistic anti-OX40 (CD134) antibody. Partial responses occurred in three patients (one hepatocellular carcinoma, two cutaneous melanoma).

Note on this clone: What it binds is not known.

Germline lookup yields CDR1 GTSNPN and CDR2 SVGIG (reference sequence). This CDR3 is 14 amino acids long. The junction had 9 bases not matched to a gene; V was cut back by 8 bases and J by 2 bases. General study results and limits: Averaged across samples, CD8+ T cells carried more expanded clones than CD4+ did.

The repertoire was sequenced with immunoSEQ multiplex PCR; TCRdb's copy has only in-frame clones and lacks some. Here the sample spans approximately 22,000 clones, 75% to 85% being singletons. The chain uses TRBV30 and TRBJ2-5; 9 bases agree with TRBD2. The TCR sequence derives from an adult with an advanced solid tumor such as melanoma, head and neck, liver or kidney cancer. Sequencing used CD4+ or CD8+ T cells sorted from blood, obtained in a trial of the OX40 agonist ivuxolimab. CDR3 residues: CAGGAGGEQETQYF. The CDR3 DNA reads TGTGCCGGGGGGGCGGGAGGGGAACAAGAGACCCAGTACTTC.